A single sample gave rise to the 20 T cell receptor beta chains below, sequenced in a study of blood T cell repertoires in COVID-19. Here immunoSEQ multiplex PCR was the method, and the copy in TCRdb shows in-frame clones only, minus some. The sample includes around 140,000 clones, approximately 80% of them seen just once. Sequencing input: PBMCs or T cells enriched from blood (not recorded which). Receptors originate from a man aged 50 to 60 in a cohort exposed to, infected with or recovered from COVID-19 (not recorded which).

V usage is TRBV7-8 and J usage is TRBJ2-3; 14 bases fit TRBD2. Germline CDR1 and CDR2: SGHVS and FQNEAQ. V gave up 5 bases and J gave up 3 bases; unmatched junction bases: 4. The CDR3 contains 16 residues. The CDR3 coding sequence is TGTGCCAGCAGCATTGGGACTAGCGGGAGTACAGATACGCAGTATTTT. Translation gives CASSIGTSGSTDTQYF.

A few counts support this clone. This chain joins TRBV28 and TRBJ2-1, with a weak D call TRBD1 (7 bases). CDR3 length: 15 amino acids. Germline CDR1 reads MDHEN; CDR2 reads SYDVKM. Trimming cost V 4 bases and J 5 bases, with 15 bases left between them. The CDR3 loop is CASSWGDSENNEQFF. CDR3 nucleotides: TGTGCCAGCAGTTGGGGGGACAGCGAAAACAATGAGCAGTTCTTC.

The chain recombines TRBV11-2 with TRBJ1-4, with 7 bases identical to TRBD1. J gave up 3 bases and V 3 bases, and 4 bases lay outside the gene matches. There are 15 residues in the CDR3. Looked up from germline, CDR1 is SGHAT and CDR2 is FQNNGV. The CDR3 protein is CASSFPGGANEKLFF. CDR3 bases: TGTGCCAGCAGCTTCCCAGGGGGTGCTAATGAAAAACTGTTTTTT.

The V gene is TRBV18, the J gene TRBJ1-5; 10 positions agree with TRBD1. Per germline, CDR1 KGHSH and CDR2 LQKENI. J was trimmed by 4 bases and V by 0 bases; bases with no gene match: 9. The CDR3 is made up of 18 amino acids. For the CDR3, the DNA is TGTGCCAGCTCACCACCGGGGGACAGGGGTTTCGTAAATCAGCCCCAGCATTTT. Amino acids: CASSPPGDRGFVNQPQHF.

The chain has TRBV18 and TRBJ2-4; 7 positions agree with TRBD1. The CDR3 extends over 16 amino acids. Germline CDR1 is KGHSH and CDR2 is LQKENI. J gave up 0 bases and V 4 bases, and 6 bases lay outside the gene matches. The CDR3 protein is CASSLGTDIAKNIQYF. In DNA, the CDR3 is TGTGCCAGCTCACTGGGGACAGATATAGCCAAAAACATTCAGTACTTC.

This chain connects TRBV6-5 to TRBJ2-7; 14 bases line up with TRBD2. The length of the CDR3 is 16 residues. Unmatched junction bases numbered 4, after V lost 2 bases and J lost 4 bases. CDR1 is MNHEY and CDR2 is SVGAGI in the germline V gene. CDR3 loop: CASSYGGLAGDYEQYF. CDR3 nucleotides: TGTGCCAGCAGTTACGGGGGACTAGCGGGAGATTACGAGCAGTACTTC.

The chain carries TRBV6-1 and TRBJ2-7; 9 bases align to TRBD2. The CDR3 consists of 14 residues. Unmatched junction bases numbered 4, after V lost 0 bases and J lost 7 bases. Per the germline V gene, CDR1 is MNHNS and CDR2 is SASEGT. CDR3 residues: CASSEAPSGKEQYF. CDR3 coding DNA: TGTGCCAGCAGTGAAGCGCCTAGCGGGAAGGAGCAGTACTTC.

CDR3 sequence (DNA): TGCGCCAGCACCTCTGGGGGGTATCATGGCTACACCTTC. Translating it yields CASTSGGYHGYTF. This sequence joins TRBV5-1 and TRBJ1-2; possibly TRBD1 for D (5 bases). The germline V and J ends were trimmed by 6 bases and 6 bases, with 15 bases remaining between them. CDR3 length equals 13 residues. Germline V gene sequence: CDR1 SGHRS, CDR2 YFSETQ.

The chain joins TRBV10-2 to TRBJ1-2; a weak D match, TRBD1 (5 bases). From germline, CDR1 is WSHSY and CDR2 SAAADI. The CDR3 is 14 amino acids. V dropped 3 bases and J dropped 8 bases, with 16 bases sitting between them. CDR3 DNA sequence: TGCGCCAGCAGTGACCAGGGCGTGGTAAGGGGCTACACCTTC. It specifies CASSDQGVVRGYTF.

The chain combines TRBV27 with TRBJ2-7, with 13 positions matching TRBD2. Germline-derived CDR1 and CDR2 are MNHEY and SMNVEV (reference sequence). This CDR3 comprises 15 residues. V dropped 5 bases and J dropped 5; count of bases not matched to a gene: 6. CDR3 residues: CASSGLAGVNNEQYF. Written as DNA, the CDR3 is TGTGCCAGCAGTGGACTAGCGGGAGTGAACAACGAGCAGTACTTC.

This chain links TRBV6-5 with TRBJ1-1; D not resolved. CDR1 is MNHEY, CDR2 SVGAGI, per germline. CDR3 length: 11 residues. V gave up 8 bases and J gave up 6 bases, with 10 bases separating them. For the CDR3, the DNA is TGTGCCAGCGGCTACTTATCTGAAGCTTTCTTT. This translates into CASGYLSEAFF.

The rearrangement uses TRBV2 and TRBJ2-1; TRBD2 matches 7 bases. The trim removed 6 bases at V and 4 bases at J, leaving 15 bases unmatched. Germline loops: CDR1 SNHLY, CDR2 FYNNEI. This CDR3 has 17 residues. CDR3 region: CASRVLPPGTIYNEQFF. In nucleotides, the CDR3 is TGTGCCAGCAGGGTGCTCCCCCCCGGGACTATATACAATGAGCAGTTCTTC.

V gene TRBV2 combines with J gene TRBJ1-5, with a possible D match to TRBD1 (5 bases). CDR1 and CDR2 (germline): SNHLY, FYNNEI. Trimming removed 7 bases at V and 4 bases at J, with 11 bases between. The CDR3 extends over 13 amino acids. The DNA for the CDR3 is TGTGCCAGCATTGGGGGGTTTAATCAGCCCCAGCATTTT. Its protein product is CASIGGFNQPQHF.

The chain links TRBV2 to TRBJ1-6; D call uncertain. The V end was cut by 7 bases, the J end by 10 bases, with 11 bases between. Germline V gene lookup returns CDR1 SNHLY and CDR2 FYNNEI. The CDR3 runs to 12 residues. This CDR3 is CASKRAESPLHF. CDR3 in DNA: TGTGCCAGCAAGAGGGCGGAATCACCCCTCCACTTT.

This sequence joins TRBV5-6 and TRBJ2-7; D gene unclear. The V gene's germline CDR1 is SGHDT and CDR2 YYEEEE. This CDR3 region has 12 residues. Trimming removed 3 bases at V and 3 bases at J, with 7 bases between. CDR3 in amino acids: CASSWAFYEQYF. For the CDR3, the DNA is TGTGCCAGCAGCTGGGCCTTCTACGAGCAGTACTTC.

On this clone: The sample has other DNA sequences that encode this CDR3 too. This rearrangement joins TRBV9 to TRBJ1-6; TRBD1 agrees at 7 bases. Germline V gene lookup returns CDR1 SGDLS and CDR2 YYNGEE. J gave up 7 bases and V 2 bases, and 6 bases lay outside the gene matches. CDR3 length: 15 amino acids. CDR3 residues: CASSVGQALNSPLHF. The CDR3 nucleotides read TGTGCCAGCAGCGTTGGACAGGCGCTCAATTCACCCCTCCACTTT.

The chain is built from TRBV6-5 and TRBJ1-5; D gene ambiguous. V was clipped by 5 bases and J by 7 bases, with 9 bases between them. The germline CDR1 and CDR2 sequences are MNHEY and SVGAGI. The CDR3 sequence is 12 residues long. The CDR3 here is CASSIYGQPQHF. As DNA, the CDR3 is TGTGCCAGCAGTATATATGGCCAGCCCCAGCATTTT.

V usage is TRBV3-1 (or the pseudogene TRBV3-2) and J usage is TRBJ2-7; the match to TRBD1 covers 9 bases. CDR3 length equals 15 residues. Germline values: CDR1 LGHDT, CDR2 YNNKEL (reference sequence). V lost 7 bases, J lost 5 bases, and 12 bases stayed unmatched. The CDR3 loop reads CASNPSPDRGNEQYF. The CDR3 bases are TGTGCCAGCAACCCGTCCCCGGACAGGGGCAACGAGCAGTACTTC.

This clone was observed a handful of times. The chain has TRBV3-1 (or the pseudogene TRBV3-2) and TRBJ2-2; 11 positions match TRBD1. V shed 6 bases and J 7 bases; nucleotides not matched to a gene: 7. The CDR3 length is 15 residues. Germline V lookup: CDR1 LGHDT, CDR2 YNNKEL (reference sequence). Here the CDR3 DNA reads TGTGCCAGCAGGATCCTCGGGACAGGGGGCGGGGAGCTGTTTTTT. Translating it yields CASRILGTGGGELFF.

The chain combines TRBV21-1 with TRBJ1-1; the D segment call TRBD1 is taken from the table without a DNA check. TRBV21-1 is deemed a pseudogene. The CDR3 consists of 18 residues. CDR3 protein: CASSKGNNRGLLNTEAFF. The CDR3 DNA reads as TGTGCCAGCAGCAAAGGGAATAACAGGGGGCTTTTGAACACTGAAGCTTTCTTT.